The 27 T cell receptor beta chains below all came from one sample that was sequenced in a study of OX40 agonist ivuxolimab in advanced cancers. Clones were read by immunoSEQ multiplex PCR, and TCRdb kept only the in-frame ones, dropping some. The sample has under 35,000 clones, approximately 80% seen once; the top ten hold approximately 11%. The specimen comprised CD4+ or CD8+ T cells sorted from blood, sampled in a trial of the OX40 agonist ivuxolimab. These receptor sequences come from an adult with an advanced solid tumor such as melanoma, head and neck, liver or kidney cancer.

In nucleotides, the CDR3 is TGTGCCAGCAGCTTAGATGGGGGGAGGAGCGGTACGCAGTATTTT. Translated: CASSLDGGRSGTQYF. The chain is built from TRBV7-2 and TRBJ2-3; possible D gene TRBD2, 6 bases. The V gene's germline CDR1 is SGHTA and CDR2 FQGNSA. This CDR3 is 15 amino acids long. The V end was cut by 1 base, the J end by 8 bases, with 16 bases between. The entire variable domain, with the rest obtained from reference TRBV7-2 and TRBJ2-3, is as follows: GAGVSQSPSNKVTEKGKDVELRCDPISGHTALYWYRQSLGQGLEFLIYFQGNSAPDKSGLPSDRFSAERTGGSVSTLTIQRTQQEDSAVYLCASSLDGGRSGTQYFGPGTRLTVL.

This sequence joins TRBV5-5 and TRBJ2-3; TRBD2 matches 11 bases. Looked up from germline, CDR1 is SGHKS and CDR2 is YYEKEE (reference sequence). The CDR3 covers 15 residues. J lost 2 bases, V lost 4 bases, and 3 bases had no gene match. CDR3 loop: CASSRLAGITDTQYF. CDR3 nucleotides: TGTGCCAGCAGCAGACTAGCGGGGATCACAGATACGCAGTATTTT.

This chain links TRBV18 with TRBJ2-4; possible D gene TRBD1, 6 bases. CDR1 and CDR2 from the germline V gene are KGHSH and LQKENI. The CDR3 covers 12 residues. Trimming cost V 3 bases and J 10 bases, with 10 bases left between them. Here the CDR3 reads CASSPAGAIQYF. The CDR3 DNA follows: TGTGCCAGCTCACCGGCAGGGGCGATTCAGTACTTC. The complete variable domain, with remaining parts taken from reference TRBV18 and TRBJ2-4, reads NAGVMQNPRHLVRRRGQEARLRCSPMKGHSHVYWYRQLPEEGLKFMVYLQKENIIDESGMPKERFSAEFPKEGPSILRIQQVVRGDSAAYFCASSPAGAIQYFGAGTRLSVL.

The rearrangement joins TRBV5-1 to TRBJ1-4; 8 bases are a match to TRBD1. The germline CDR1 and CDR2 sequences are SGHRS and YFSETQ. The V segment lost 4 bases and the J segment 8 bases; nucleotides outside the gene matches: 7. The CDR3 totals 14 residues. Written as DNA, the CDR3 is TGCGCCAGCAGCCTCCAGGGGGCCCAGGAAAAACTGTTTTTT. Translating it yields CASSLQGAQEKLFF.

The chain carries TRBV5-1 and TRBJ1-5; TRBD1 agrees at 8 bases. The germline CDR1 and CDR2 sequences are SGHRS and YFSETQ. V was clipped by 4 bases and J by 3 bases; unmatched bases: 6. This CDR3 has 15 amino acids. The CDR3 sequence is CASSPRTGNNQPQHF. The CDR3 DNA reads TGCGCCAGCAGCCCCAGGACAGGGAACAATCAGCCCCAGCATTTT.

CDR3 region: CASSLTGGSEQYF. The DNA for the CDR3 is TGTGCCAGCAGCTTGACAGGGGGCAGCGAGCAGTACTTC. The chain combines TRBV5-6 with TRBJ2-7, with 9 bases fitting TRBD1. From germline, CDR1 is SGHDT and CDR2 YYEEEE. The length of the CDR3 is 13 residues. The trim removed 1 base at V and 6 bases at J, leaving 2 bases unmatched.

The CDR3 sequence: CASSQLVDGSNQPQHF. DNA of the CDR3: TGCGCCAGCAGCCAGTTAGTCGACGGGAGCAATCAGCCCCAGCATTTT. This chain joins TRBV4-1 and TRBJ1-5; no definite D call. Per the germline V gene, CDR1 is MGHRA and CDR2 is YSYEKL. V shed 3 bases and J shed 1 base, with 13 bases lying between them. The CDR3 sequence is 16 residues long.

Only one count was recorded for this clone. The chain is built from TRBV4-1 and TRBJ2-1; the D is unclear. The V and J ends lost 0 bases and 0 bases respectively, with 9 bases between them. Per the germline V gene, CDR1 is MGHRA and CDR2 is YSYEKL. This CDR3 has 16 amino acids. In DNA form, the CDR3 reads TGCGCCAGCAGCCAAGATAGTAGCAGCTCCTACAATGAGCAGTTCTTC. Encoded protein: CASSQDSSSSYNEQFF.

The CDR3 sequence: CASSYWDASSYNEQFF. The CDR3 nucleotides read TGTGCCAGCAGTTACTGGGACGCCAGCTCCTACAATGAGCAGTTCTTC. The chain employs TRBV6-6 and TRBJ2-1; D may match TRBD1 or TRBD2 (5 bases each). This CDR3 is 16 amino acids long. V was cut by 1 base and J by 0 bases, with 10 bases left in between. CDR1 and CDR2 (germline): MNHNY, SVGAGI (reference sequence).

The chain recombines TRBV28 with TRBJ2-7; possibly TRBD1 or TRBD2 for D (6 bases each). This CDR3 has 16 amino acids. CDR1 and CDR2 from the germline V gene are MDHEN and SYDVKM. The V end lost 5 bases, the J end lost 2 bases, and 19 bases lay between the germline ends. Here the CDR3 DNA reads TGTGCCAGCAGTGGGGGCTTCGGGCGGGACGCCTACGAGCAGTACTTC. It codes for CASSGGFGRDAYEQYF.

This chain connects TRBV5-1 to TRBJ1-6; 7 positions agree with TRBD1. The germline V gene has CDR1 SGHRS and CDR2 YFSETQ. With 6 bases clipped from V and 7 bases from J, the junction kept 7 bases outside the gene matches. This CDR3 has 14 residues. The CDR3 DNA sequence: TGCGCCAGCACCCAAGGACAGGCGAATTCACCCCTCCACTTT. Residues: CASTQGQANSPLHF.

V and J are TRBV6-1 and TRBJ1-2; possible D gene TRBD1, 5 bases. From germline, CDR1 is MNHNS and CDR2 SASEGT. The V end was cut by 2 bases, the J end by 4 bases, with 23 bases between. The CDR3 runs to 18 residues. This CDR3 is CASSERSIAGGVSYGYTF. In nucleotides, the CDR3 is TGTGCCAGCAGTGAAAGGAGTATCGCGGGAGGGGTTTCCTATGGCTACACCTTC.

The chain couples TRBV5-4 to TRBJ1-2, with 11 bases lining up with TRBD1. The junction had 6 bases not matched to a gene; V was cut back by 0 bases and J by 8 bases. The germline CDR1 and CDR2 sequences are SGHNT and YYREEE (reference sequence). CDR3 length: 15 residues. The CDR3 spells CASSLASGTGGGYTF. The CDR3 coding sequence is TGTGCCAGCAGCTTGGCTTCCGGGACAGGGGGAGGCTACACCTTC.

The chain recombines TRBV4-1 with TRBJ1-5; the D gene is possibly TRBD1 (6 bases). This CDR3 is 15 amino acids long. Germline-derived CDR1 and CDR2 are MGHRA and YSYEKL. The V and J ends lost 4 bases and 5 bases respectively, with 15 bases between them. The CDR3 DNA sequence: TGCGCCAGCAGCCGAAGACAGGTTGGGGATCAGCCCCAGCATTTT. Its translation is CASSRRQVGDQPQHF.

V usage is TRBV29-1 and J usage is TRBJ2-1; no definite D call. Trimming cost V 4 bases and J 3 bases, with 1 base left between them. Germline V gene sequence: CDR1 SQVTM, CDR2 ANQGSEA. This CDR3 has 10 residues. CDR3 protein: CSVVYNEQFF. CDR3 DNA: TGCAGCGTTGTCTACAATGAGCAGTTCTTC.

This chain connects TRBV25-1 to TRBJ2-5; no definite D call. Germline V gene data show CDR1 as MGHDK and CDR2 as SYGVNS. V was clipped by 4 bases and J by 1 base, with 10 bases between them. The CDR3 loop spans 14 amino acids. In DNA, the CDR3 is TGTGCCAGCAGTGCCTGGGGTCCCCAAGAGACCCAGTACTTC. It codes for CASSAWGPQETQYF.

The chain links TRBV5-4 to TRBJ1-2; 7 positions match TRBD1. Losses at the gene ends were 4 bases for V and 8 bases for J; bases not matched to a gene: 11. Germline CDR1 reads SGHNT; CDR2 reads YYREEE (reference sequence). The CDR3 is made up of 14 amino acids. CDR3 loop: CASSPGGQLRGYTF. For the CDR3, the DNA is TGTGCCAGCAGCCCAGGGGGACAGTTACGAGGCTACACCTTC.

This chain connects TRBV5-4 to TRBJ2-7; 10 nucleotides match TRBD1. This CDR3 region has 15 residues. V lost 2 bases, J lost 4 bases, and 6 bases stayed unmatched. Per germline, CDR1 SGHNT and CDR2 YYREEE (reference sequence). CDR3 DNA: TGTGCCAGCAGCTTTAGGGGACAGGGGTGGTACGAGCAGTACTTC. Its translation: CASSFRGQGWYEQYF. Based on the CDR3 plus reference TRBV5-4 and TRBJ2-7, the full variable domain is ETGVTQSPTHLIKTRGQQVTLRCSSQSGHNTVSWYQQALGQGPQFIFQYYREEENGRGNFPPRFSGLQFPNYSSELNVNALELDDSALYLCASSFRGQGWYEQYFGPGTRLTVT.

The CDR3 sequence: CATTGQAGSNQPQHF. The CDR3 DNA sequence: TGTGCCACGACCGGACAGGCAGGTAGCAATCAGCCCCAGCATTTT. The V gene is TRBV19, the J gene TRBJ1-5, with 7 positions matching TRBD1. Germline trimming cut 10 bases from V and 0 bases from J; bases unmatched to any gene: 9. Per germline, CDR1 LNHDA and CDR2 SQIVND (reference sequence). This CDR3 is 15 amino acids long.

This chain connects TRBV10-2 to TRBJ1-4, with TRBD1 as a possible D gene (5 bases). The CDR3 is 14 amino acids. Germline V CDR1 and CDR2: WSHSY, SAAADI. V lost 2 bases to trimming and J lost 8 bases, with 12 bases between them. CDR3 in amino acids: CASSEGTPKEKLFF. The CDR3 DNA sequence: TGCGCCAGCAGTGAGGGGACGCCAAAGGAAAAACTGTTTTTT.

The chain combines TRBV6-6 with TRBJ2-7; 9 nucleotides line up with TRBD1. Per germline, CDR1 MNHNY and CDR2 SVGAGI (reference sequence). This CDR3 has 15 amino acids. Germline trimming cut 6 bases from V and 3 bases from J; bases unmatched to any gene: 9. CDR3 nucleotides: TGTGCCAGCAGCCCGGGACAGGGATTTAACTACGAGCAGTACTTC. Amino acids: CASSPGQGFNYEQYF.

The chain has TRBV7-9 and TRBJ2-5; D not resolved. V was shortened by 4 bases and J by 4 bases, with 16 bases between the two germline ends. The length of the CDR3 is 15 residues. Germline assignment: CDR1 SEHNR and CDR2 FQNEAQ (reference sequence). Written as DNA, the CDR3 is TGTGCCAGCAGCTCCAGCAGGACCTCTGGAGAGACCCAGTACTTC. It is translated as CASSSSRTSGETQYF.

The chain couples TRBV5-6 to TRBJ2-2; weak D call: TRBD1 (6 bases). The CDR3 extends over 16 amino acids. Germline loops: CDR1 SGHDT, CDR2 YYEEEE. V gave up 6 bases and J gave up 1 base, with 16 bases separating them. The DNA for the CDR3 is TGTGCCAGCACCGGAGGCCAGGGGCAGAACACCGGGGAGCTGTTTTTT. Its translation: CASTGGQGQNTGELFF.

V usage is TRBV6-5 and J usage is TRBJ1-2, with D possibly matching TRBD1 (5 bases). The V end was cut by 0 bases, the J end by 1 base, with 12 bases between. The CDR3 is made up of 16 amino acids. Germline V gene lookup returns CDR1 MNHEY and CDR2 SVGAGI. Written as DNA, the CDR3 is TGTGCCAGCAGTTACTCCGGGACGGGGTTTAACTATGGCTACACCTTC. Translation gives CASSYSGTGFNYGYTF.

The chain has TRBV5-1 and TRBJ1-2; 7 bases agree with TRBD1. V shed 4 bases and J 4 bases; nucleotides not matched to a gene: 10. The CDR3 loop spans 15 amino acids. Germline values: CDR1 SGHRS, CDR2 YFSETQ. The DNA of the CDR3 is TGCGCCAGCAGCATCGACAGGGTTCAGGGCTATGGCTACACCTTC. It is translated as CASSIDRVQGYGYTF.

The chain combines TRBV11-2 with TRBJ2-7; D is undetermined. The CDR3 totals 11 residues. Looked up from germline, CDR1 is SGHAT and CDR2 is FQNNGV. V shed 3 bases and J shed 7 bases, with 7 bases lying between them. The CDR3 nucleotides read TGTGCCAGCAGCTTGAGTGGGGAGCAGTACTTC. This encodes CASSLSGEQYF.

The V gene is TRBV27, the J gene TRBJ1-1, with D unclear. Germline CDR1 is MNHEY and CDR2 is SMNVEV (reference sequence). Trimming pared 4 bases from V and 4 bases from J, leaving 16 bases between. The CDR3 has 15 residues. The CDR3 DNA reads TGTGCCAGCAGTTCGGGCCGCGGGCGGGGCACTGAAGCTTTCTTT. Translation: CASSSGRGRGTEAFF.